This T cell receptor (beta chain) came from a study of PD-1 blockade in classical Hodgkin lymphoma. Study background: Nivolumab dosed at 3 mg/kg went to patients intravenously every 2 weeks.

Repertoires were generated with immunoSEQ multiplex PCR, while TCRdb's copy carries only in-frame clones and drops some. Here the sample spans about 35,000 clones, roughly 90% being singletons. The CDR3 consists of 19 residues. The V gene lost 5 bases and the J gene lost 2 bases, with 28 bases spanning the gap. Germline-derived CDR1 and CDR2 are MDHEN and SYDVKM. Overall study findings and caveats: Relative to healthy donors, newly diagnosed patients reportedly had lower baseline TCR diversity, which was reported as lower still in relapsed/refractory patients.

With regard to this clone: The antigen is unknown.

Every patient had relapsed following autologous stem cell transplantation, and cohorts differed in brentuximab vedotin exposure. Thawed PBMCs were the source of CD4+ T cells, purified by magnetic negative selection. Complete response, partial response or progressive disease were the best responses. V gene TRBV28 combines with J gene TRBJ2-7; D ambiguous. Here the sequenced sample was CD4+ T cells from blood, taken at baseline. This clonotype was sampled from a human donor with classical Hodgkin lymphoma. CDR3 nucleotides: TGTGCCAGCAGTAACTCCGGTCGGACGCGGAGCTTTCTTCCCTACGAGCAGTACTTC. Its protein product is CASSNSGRTRSFLPYEQYF.